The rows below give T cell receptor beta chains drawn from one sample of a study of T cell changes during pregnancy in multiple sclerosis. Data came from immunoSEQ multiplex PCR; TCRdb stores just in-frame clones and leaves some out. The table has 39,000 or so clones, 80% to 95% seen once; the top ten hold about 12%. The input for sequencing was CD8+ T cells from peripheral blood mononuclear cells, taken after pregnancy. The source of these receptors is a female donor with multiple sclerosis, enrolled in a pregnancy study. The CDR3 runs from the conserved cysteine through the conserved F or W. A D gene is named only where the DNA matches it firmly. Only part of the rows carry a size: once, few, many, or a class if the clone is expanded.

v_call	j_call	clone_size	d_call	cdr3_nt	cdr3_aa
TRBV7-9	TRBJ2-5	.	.	TGTGCCAGCAGCCCAATGGACAGTGAAGAGACCCAGTACTTC	CASSPMDSEETQYF
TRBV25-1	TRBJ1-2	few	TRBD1	TGTGCCAGCAGTAGCCGCGACAGGGCGCATGGCTACACCTTC	CASSSRDRAHGYTF
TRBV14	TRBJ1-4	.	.	TGTGCCAGCAGCCCCCCGGGAGGGGATCGTAACGAAAAACTGTTTTTT	CASSPPGGDRNEKLFF
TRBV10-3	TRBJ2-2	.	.	TGTGCCATCAGGCGACAGGATCTCTATACCGGGGAGCTGTTTTTT	CAIRRQDLYTGELFF
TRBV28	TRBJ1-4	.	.	TGTGCCAGCAGTTTTGTCGGAGGGGCTAATGAAAAACTGTTTTTT	CASSFVGGANEKLFF
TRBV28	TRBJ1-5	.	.	TGTGCCAGCAGTTCCCATATCAGGGATGGGGAGGACCCCTTTAGCAATCAGCCCCAGCATTTT	CASSSHIRDGEDPFSNQPQHF
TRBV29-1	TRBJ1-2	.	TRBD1	TGCAGCGTTCTGGGACAGGGGATTGGCTACACCTTC	CSVLGQGIGYTF
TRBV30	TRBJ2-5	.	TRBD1	TGTGCCTGGGGCTTCACAGGGGTCCCCGGTGTGACCCAGTACTTC	CAWGFTGVPGVTQYF
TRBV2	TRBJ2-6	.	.	TGTGCCAGCAGTCCAGGGCGAAGAACCAACGTCCTGACTTTC	CASSPGRRTNVLTF
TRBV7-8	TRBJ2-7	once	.	TGTGCCAGCAGCTTAGACAAGACCTACGAGCAGTACTTC	CASSLDKTYEQYF
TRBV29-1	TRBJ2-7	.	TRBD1	TGCAGCGCCATAACATTGACAGGGGGTTTGTACGAGCAGTACTTC	CSAITLTGGLYEQYF
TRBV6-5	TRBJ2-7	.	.	TGTGCCAGCAGTTACTTCTCAGAGGCCAGCTACGAGCAGTACTTC	CASSYFSEASYEQYF
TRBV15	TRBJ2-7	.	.	TGTGCCACCAGCAGTGACTCTTTAACAGGGTACTACGAGCAGTACTTC	CATSSDSLTGYYEQYF
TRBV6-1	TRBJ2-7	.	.	TGTGCCAGCAGTGATTTCGGGGATTCCTACGAGCAGTACTTC	CASSDFGDSYEQYF
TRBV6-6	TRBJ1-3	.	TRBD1	TGTGCCAGCAGTTACCTTTCAGGGGGCGCAGGAAACACCATATATTTT	CASSYLSGGAGNTIYF
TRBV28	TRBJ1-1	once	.	TGTGCCAGCAGCCGAAGGAGGAACACTGAAGCTTTCTTT	CASSRRRNTEAFF
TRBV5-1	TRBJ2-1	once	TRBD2	TGCGCCAGCAGCACTTGGTCGGGGGGGCTCTCCTACAATGAGCAGTTCTTC	CASSTWSGGLSYNEQFF
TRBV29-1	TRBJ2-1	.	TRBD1	TGCAGCGTTGAAGATCGGGACAGCTTCTACAATGAGCAGTTCTTC	CSVEDRDSFYNEQFF
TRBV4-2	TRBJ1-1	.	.	TGTGCCAGCAGCCAAGAGATTCGGGTCGGTAGGACTGAAGCTTTCTTT	CASSQEIRVGRTEAFF
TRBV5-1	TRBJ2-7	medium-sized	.	TGCGCCAGCAGCTGGGACAAATCCTACGAGCAGTACTTC	CASSWDKSYEQYF
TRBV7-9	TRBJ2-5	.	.	TGTGCCAGCAGCTTTGGGCCCGATCCCGCCCTAAGTGAGACCCAGTACTTC	CASSFGPDPALSETQYF
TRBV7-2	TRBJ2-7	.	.	TGTGCCAGCAGCCAGCCGGGATTCTCCTACGAGCAGTACTTC	CASSQPGFSYEQYF
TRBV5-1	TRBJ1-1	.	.	TGCGCCAGCAGCTCAGGACAGTCGAACACTGAAGCTTTCTTT	CASSSGQSNTEAFF
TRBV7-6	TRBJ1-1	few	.	TGTGCCAGCAGCTTGAAGGGGTTTAACACTGAAGCTTTCTTT	CASSLKGFNTEAFF
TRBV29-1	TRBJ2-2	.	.	TGCAGCGTTGAAGGACTAAACACCGGGGAGCTGTTTTTT	CSVEGLNTGELFF
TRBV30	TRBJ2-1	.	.	TGTGCCTGGAGCCGACCTAGGCCGCAGGGGAAGTTCTTC	CAWSRPRPQGKFF
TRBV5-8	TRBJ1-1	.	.	TGTGCCAGCAGCCCGTCCGGGAACACTGAAGCTTTCTTT	CASSPSGNTEAFF
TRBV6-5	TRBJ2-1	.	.	TGTGCCAGCAGTTACGAGTCAGAGCAGTTCTTC	CASSYESEQFF
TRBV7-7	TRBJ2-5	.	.	TGTGCCAGCAGCTTGGGCCAGGGGAAAGAGACCCAGTACTTC	CASSLGQGKETQYF
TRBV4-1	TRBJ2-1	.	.	TGCGCCAGCAGCCAAGTGGAGGAGGATGAGCAGTTCTTC	CASSQVEEDEQFF
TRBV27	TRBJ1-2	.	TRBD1	TGTGCCAGCAGTTTATCGTGGACAGGGAGAAGCGATGGCTACACCTTC	CASSLSWTGRSDGYTF
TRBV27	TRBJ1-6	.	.	TGTGCCAGCAGTGGATTAGGGGATTATAATTCACCCCTCCACTTT	CASSGLGDYNSPLHF
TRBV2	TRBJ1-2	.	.	TGTGCCTTAAGCCAGGGGAATAAGCCTGGCTACACCTTC	CALSQGNKPGYTF
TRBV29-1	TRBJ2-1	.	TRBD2	TGCAGCGTTGCCGGGGGGTCTAGCGGATTCTACAATGAGCAGTTCTTC	CSVAGGSSGFYNEQFF
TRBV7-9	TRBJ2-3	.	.	TGTGCCAGCAGCTCCGGGAGTGGGACAGATACGCAGTATTTT	CASSSGSGTDTQYF
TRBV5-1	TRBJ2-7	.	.	TGCGCCAGCAGCCAGCTACTTTGGGGGGACGAGCAGTACTTC	CASSQLLWGDEQYF
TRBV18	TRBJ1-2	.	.	TGTGCCAGCTCGCTTTATAGAGGGCACTATGGCTACACCTTC	CASSLYRGHYGYTF
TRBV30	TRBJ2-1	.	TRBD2	TGTGCCTGGAGGGATAGCGGGAGGCAGTTCTTC	CAWRDSGRQFF
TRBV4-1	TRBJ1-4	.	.	TGCGCCAGCAGCCACTTTGAAAAACTGTTTTTT	CASSHFEKLFF
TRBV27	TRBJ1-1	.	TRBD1	TGTGCCAGCAGTTGGGGACAGGGGAGGAGGGACACTGAAGCTTTCTTT	CASSWGQGRRDTEAFF
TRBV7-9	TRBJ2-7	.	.	TGTGCCAGCAGCCCCTACCCCGGACAACCCGTCCCCAACGAGCAGTACTTC	CASSPYPGQPVPNEQYF
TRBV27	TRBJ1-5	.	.	TGTGCCAGCAGTTGGACACAAAATCAGCCCCAGCATTTT	CASSWTQNQPQHF
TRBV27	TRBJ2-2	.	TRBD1	TGTGCCAGCAGTTTCAACCCCTACAGGGGGCCTTCGAACACCGGGGAGCTGTTTTTT	CASSFNPYRGPSNTGELFF
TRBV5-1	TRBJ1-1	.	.	TGCGCCAGAAGGGAGTTAAACACTGAAGCTTTCTTT	CARRELNTEAFF